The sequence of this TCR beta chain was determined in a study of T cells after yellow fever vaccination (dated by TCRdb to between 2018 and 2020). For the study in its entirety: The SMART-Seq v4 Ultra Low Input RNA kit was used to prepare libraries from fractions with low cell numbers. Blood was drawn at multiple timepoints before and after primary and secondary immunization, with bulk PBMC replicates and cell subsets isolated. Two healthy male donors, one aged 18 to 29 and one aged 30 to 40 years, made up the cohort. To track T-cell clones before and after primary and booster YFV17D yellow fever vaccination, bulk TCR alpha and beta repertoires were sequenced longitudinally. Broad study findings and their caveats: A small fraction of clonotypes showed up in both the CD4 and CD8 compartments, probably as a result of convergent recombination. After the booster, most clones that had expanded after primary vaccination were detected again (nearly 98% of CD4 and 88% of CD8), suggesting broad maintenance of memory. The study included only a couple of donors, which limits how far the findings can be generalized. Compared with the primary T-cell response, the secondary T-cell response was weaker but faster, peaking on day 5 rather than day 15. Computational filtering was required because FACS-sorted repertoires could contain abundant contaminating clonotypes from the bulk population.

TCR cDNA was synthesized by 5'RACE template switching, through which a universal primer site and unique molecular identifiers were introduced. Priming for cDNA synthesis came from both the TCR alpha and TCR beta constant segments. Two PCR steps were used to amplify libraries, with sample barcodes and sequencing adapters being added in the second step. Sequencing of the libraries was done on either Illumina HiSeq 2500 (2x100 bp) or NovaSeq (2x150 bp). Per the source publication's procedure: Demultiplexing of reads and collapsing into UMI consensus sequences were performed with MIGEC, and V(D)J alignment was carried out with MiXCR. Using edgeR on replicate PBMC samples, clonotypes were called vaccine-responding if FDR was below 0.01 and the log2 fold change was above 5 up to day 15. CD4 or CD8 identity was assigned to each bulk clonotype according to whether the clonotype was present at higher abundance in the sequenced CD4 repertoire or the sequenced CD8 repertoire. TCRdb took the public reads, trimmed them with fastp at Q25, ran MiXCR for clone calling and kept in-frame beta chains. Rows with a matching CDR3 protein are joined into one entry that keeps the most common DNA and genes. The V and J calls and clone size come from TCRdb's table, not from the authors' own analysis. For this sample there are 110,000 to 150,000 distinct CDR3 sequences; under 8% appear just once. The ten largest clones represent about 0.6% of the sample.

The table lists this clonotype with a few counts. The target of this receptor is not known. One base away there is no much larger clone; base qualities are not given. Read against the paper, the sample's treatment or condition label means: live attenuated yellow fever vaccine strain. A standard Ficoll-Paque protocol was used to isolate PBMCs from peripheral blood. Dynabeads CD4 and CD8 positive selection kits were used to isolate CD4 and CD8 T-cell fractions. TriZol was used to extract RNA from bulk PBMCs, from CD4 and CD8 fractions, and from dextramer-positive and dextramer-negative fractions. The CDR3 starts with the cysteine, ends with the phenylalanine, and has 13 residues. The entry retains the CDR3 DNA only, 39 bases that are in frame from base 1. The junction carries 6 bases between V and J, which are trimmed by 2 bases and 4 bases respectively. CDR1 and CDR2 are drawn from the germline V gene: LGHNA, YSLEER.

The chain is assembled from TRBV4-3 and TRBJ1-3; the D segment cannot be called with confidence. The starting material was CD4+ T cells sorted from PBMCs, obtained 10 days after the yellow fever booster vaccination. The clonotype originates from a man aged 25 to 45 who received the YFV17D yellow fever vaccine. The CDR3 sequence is CASSQKQGNTIYF. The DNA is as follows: TGCGCCAGCAGCCAAAAACAGGGAAACACCATATATTTT.